The rows below give T cell receptor beta chains drawn from one sample of a study of human T cells and chemical hapten exposure. Via MiXCR, TCRdb re-called the RACE reads, giving one row per CDR3 protein. The data show about 80,000 distinct CDR3 sequences, 14% seen once. This specimen consisted of whole blood, obtained in connection with sensitization to the hapten diphenylcyclopropenone (DPC). The source of these receptors is a woman between 45 and 60 years old with alopecia areata. Some clones in this sample may be carry-over from other donors' samples. Both conserved end residues are part of each CDR3. D genes are given only for firm matches. The listing skips clone size in some rows; elsewhere it reads once, few, many or a size class.

cdr3_aa: CASSPSGSSYEQYF; cdr3_length: 14; j_call: TRBJ2-7; clone_size: many; d_call: TRBD2; v_call: TRBV7-2
cdr3_aa: CISVSEAYFRGTSYNEQFF; cdr3_length: 19; j_call: TRBJ2-1; clone_size: -; d_call: -; v_call: TRBV7-5
cdr3_aa: CASSLRGYYGYTF; cdr3_length: 13; j_call: TRBJ1-2; clone_size: many; d_call: -; v_call: TRBV6-6
cdr3_aa: CASSPASGSSTDTQYF; cdr3_length: 16; j_call: TRBJ2-3; clone_size: -; d_call: TRBD2; v_call: TRBV6-1
cdr3_aa: CARVPGDSNYGYTF; cdr3_length: 14; j_call: TRBJ1-2; clone_size: many; d_call: -; v_call: TRBV25-1
cdr3_aa: CASTSGGSGRSETQYF; cdr3_length: 16; j_call: TRBJ2-5; clone_size: once; d_call: TRBD2; v_call: TRBV5-1
cdr3_aa: CASSHPLPGQSSYEQYF; cdr3_length: 17; j_call: TRBJ2-7; clone_size: few; d_call: -; v_call: TRBV4-2
cdr3_aa: CASSLLFGGVTTNEKLFF; cdr3_length: 18; j_call: TRBJ1-4; clone_size: -; d_call: -; v_call: TRBV7-9
cdr3_aa: CSAVENTEAFF; cdr3_length: 11; j_call: TRBJ1-1; clone_size: -; d_call: -; v_call: TRBV29-1
cdr3_aa: CSAGGTSGYNEQFF; cdr3_length: 14; j_call: TRBJ2-1; clone_size: many; d_call: TRBD2; v_call: TRBV20-1
cdr3_aa: CASSLGEELKLFF; cdr3_length: 13; j_call: TRBJ1-4; clone_size: -; d_call: -; v_call: TRBV12-3/TRBV12-4
cdr3_aa: CASSLANGYEQYF; cdr3_length: 13; j_call: TRBJ2-7; clone_size: few; d_call: -; v_call: TRBV7-6
cdr3_aa: CASRTGGAQYEQYF; cdr3_length: 14; j_call: TRBJ2-7; clone_size: -; d_call: TRBD1; v_call: TRBV28
cdr3_aa: CASSHHDRRYYEQYF; cdr3_length: 15; j_call: TRBJ2-7; clone_size: -; d_call: -; v_call: TRBV2
cdr3_aa: CASSADSGTGTDTQYF; cdr3_length: 16; j_call: TRBJ2-3; clone_size: -; d_call: TRBD1; v_call: TRBV25-1
cdr3_aa: CASSGTGIETQYF; cdr3_length: 13; j_call: TRBJ2-5; clone_size: -; d_call: TRBD1; v_call: TRBV11-2
cdr3_aa: CASSARGTSGINHEQYF; cdr3_length: 17; j_call: TRBJ2-7; clone_size: few; d_call: TRBD2; v_call: TRBV7-9
cdr3_aa: CASSPGTRGVRAVLEQYF; cdr3_length: 18; j_call: TRBJ2-7; clone_size: -; d_call: -; v_call: TRBV12-3/TRBV12-4
cdr3_aa: CSARDRWKQGNQPQHF; cdr3_length: 16; j_call: TRBJ1-5; clone_size: few; d_call: -; v_call: TRBV20-1
cdr3_aa: CASSPFQNTEAFF; cdr3_length: 13; j_call: TRBJ1-1; clone_size: many; d_call: -; v_call: TRBV18
cdr3_aa: CSSDGVDGYTF; cdr3_length: 11; j_call: TRBJ1-2; clone_size: -; d_call: -; v_call: TRBV29-1
cdr3_aa: CASSLDLVTANEQFF; cdr3_length: 15; j_call: TRBJ2-1; clone_size: -; d_call: -; v_call: TRBV5-1
cdr3_aa: CSVGDPGELFF; cdr3_length: 11; j_call: TRBJ2-2; clone_size: few; d_call: -; v_call: TRBV29-1